These 7 T cell receptor beta chains were all obtained from the same sample, sequenced in a study of response to subunit inactivated influenza vaccine. TCRdb ran MiXCR on the RT-PCR reads and lists one entry per CDR3 protein. The data hold 550,000 to 600,000 distinct CDR3 sequences, with approximately 12% observed a single time. The sample in question was PBMCs from blood, obtained on the day of vaccination. The receptors originated from a man aged 50-59 years who received an inactivated influenza vaccine.

The genes are TRBV20-1 and TRBJ2-4; D might be TRBD2 (5 bases). Germline values: CDR1 DFQATT, CDR2 SNEGSKA (reference sequence). V was shortened by 0 bases and J by 2 bases, with 17 bases between the two germline ends. The CDR3 totals 17 residues. CDR3 sequence: CSARDGGTRYPKNIQYF. CDR3 DNA sequence: TGCAGTGCTAGAGACGGAGGAACTCGATACCCCAAAAACATTCAGTACTTC.

In its sample, this clonotype was seen a few times. This rearrangement joins TRBV5-6 to TRBJ2-1; D is uncertain. The germline V and J ends were trimmed by 1 base and 4 bases, with 6 bases remaining between them. This CDR3 contains 13 residues. Germline CDR1 reads SGHDT; CDR2 reads YYEEEE. The CDR3 nucleotides are TGTGCCAGCAGCTTGATAATTTACAATGAGCAGTTCTTC. This translates into CASSLIIYNEQFF. The entire variable domain, with the rest obtained from reference TRBV5-6 and TRBJ2-1, is as follows: DAGVTQSPTHLIKTRGQQVTLRCSPKSGHDTVSWYQQALGQGPQFIFQYYEEEERQRGNFPDRFSGHQFPNYSSELNVNALLLGDSALYLCASSLIIYNEQFFGPGTRLTVL.

The genes are TRBV3-1 and TRBJ1-1; D unresolved. The CDR3 is made up of 13 amino acids. Trimming stripped 1 base from V and 3 bases from J, with 6 bases between. Germline V gene lookup returns CDR1 LGHDT and CDR2 YNNKEL (reference sequence). CDR3 nucleotides: TGTGCCAGCAGCCAAGGGTACGACACTGAAGCTTTCTTT. Protein: CASSQGYDTEAFF.

At least ten counts were recorded for this clonotype. This chain links TRBV12-3 or TRBV12-4 with TRBJ2-7; the D is unclear. CDR3 length: 14 residues. Trimming pared 1 base from V and 6 bases from J, leaving 13 bases between. CDR3 coding DNA: TGTGCCAGCAGTTTAGGAGACCGCGGCACCGAGCAGTACTTC. Its translation is CASSLGDRGTEQYF.

Only a few counts were recorded for this clonotype. V is TRBV28 and J is TRBJ2-5, with D possibly TRBD2 on 6 matching bases. CDR1 is MDHEN and CDR2 is SYDVKM in the germline V gene. V shed 1 base and J shed 9 bases, with 12 bases lying between them. This CDR3 has 13 amino acids. The CDR3 nucleotides are TGTGCCAGCAGTTTATTTGGCGGGGAGGCCCAGTACTTC. It encodes CASSLFGGEAQYF.

This clonotype was observed a few times. This chain joins TRBV12-3 or TRBV12-4 and TRBJ1-4, with D hard to call. The V gene lost 3 bases and the J gene lost 7 bases, with 9 bases spanning the gap. The CDR3 has 13 amino acids. DNA of the CDR3: TGTGCCAGCAGTTTGAACCCGAGTGAAAAACTGTTTTTT. It encodes CASSLNPSEKLFF.

This clonotype was observed a few times. This chain connects TRBV7-3 to TRBJ2-3; 7 bases are shared with TRBD2. Trimming took 3 bases from V and 2 from J; bases not matched to a gene: 8. The CDR3 is made up of 16 amino acids. Germline V gives CDR1 SGHTA, CDR2 FQGTGA. CDR3 DNA: TGTGCCAGCAGCTTTAACGGCGGGAGATTCACAGATACGCAGTATTTT. It codes for CASSFNGGRFTDTQYF.